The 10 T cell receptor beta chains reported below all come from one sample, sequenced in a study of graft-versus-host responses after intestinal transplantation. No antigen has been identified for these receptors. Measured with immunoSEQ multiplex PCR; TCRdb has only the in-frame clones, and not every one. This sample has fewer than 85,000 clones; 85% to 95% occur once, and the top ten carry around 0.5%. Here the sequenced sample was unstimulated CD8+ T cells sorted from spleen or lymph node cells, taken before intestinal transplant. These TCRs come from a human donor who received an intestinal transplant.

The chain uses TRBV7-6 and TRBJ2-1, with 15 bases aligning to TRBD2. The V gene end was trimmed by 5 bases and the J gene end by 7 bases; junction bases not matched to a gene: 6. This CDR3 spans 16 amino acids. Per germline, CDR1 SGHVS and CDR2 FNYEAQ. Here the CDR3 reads CASSARTSGRENEQFF. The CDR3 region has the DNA TGTGCCAGCAGCGCGCGGACTAGCGGGAGGGAGAATGAGCAGTTCTTC.

The CDR3: CASSLSGRHNEQFF. For the CDR3, the DNA is TGTGCCAGCAGTTTGAGTGGGAGGCACAATGAGCAGTTCTTC. The rearrangement uses TRBV28 and TRBJ2-1, with TRBD2 as a possible D gene (6 bases). Germline V gene data show CDR1 as MDHEN and CDR2 as SYDVKM. V was cut by 3 bases and J by 5 bases, with 11 bases left in between. CDR3 length: 14 amino acids.

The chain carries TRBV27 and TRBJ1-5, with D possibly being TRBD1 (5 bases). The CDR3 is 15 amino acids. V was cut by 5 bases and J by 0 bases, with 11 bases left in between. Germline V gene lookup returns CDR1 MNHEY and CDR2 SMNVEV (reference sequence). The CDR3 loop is CASSDRGYSNQPQHF. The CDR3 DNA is TGTGCCAGCAGTGACCGGGGGTATAGCAATCAGCCCCAGCATTTT.

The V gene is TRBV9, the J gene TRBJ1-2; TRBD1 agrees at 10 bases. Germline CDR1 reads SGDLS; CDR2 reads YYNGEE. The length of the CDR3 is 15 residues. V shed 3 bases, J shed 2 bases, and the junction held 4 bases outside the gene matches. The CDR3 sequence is CASSAETGGNYGYTF. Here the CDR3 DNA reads TGTGCCAGCAGCGCTGAGACAGGGGGCAACTATGGCTACACCTTC.

The CDR3 spells CASSLEGRNYGYTF. Here the CDR3 DNA reads TGTGCCAGCAGTTTAGAGGGTAGGAACTATGGCTACACCTTC. The chain is built from TRBV27 and TRBJ1-2; D ambiguous. The germline CDR1 and CDR2 sequences are MNHEY and SMNVEV (reference sequence). There are 14 residues in the CDR3. The germline V and J ends were trimmed by 2 bases and 2 bases, with 9 bases remaining between them.

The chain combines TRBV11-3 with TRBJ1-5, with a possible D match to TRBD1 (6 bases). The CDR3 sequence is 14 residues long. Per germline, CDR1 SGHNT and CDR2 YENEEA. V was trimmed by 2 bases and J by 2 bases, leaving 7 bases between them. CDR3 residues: CASSLNRGNQPQHF. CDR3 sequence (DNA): TGTGCCAGCAGCTTAAACAGGGGCAATCAGCCCCAGCATTTT.

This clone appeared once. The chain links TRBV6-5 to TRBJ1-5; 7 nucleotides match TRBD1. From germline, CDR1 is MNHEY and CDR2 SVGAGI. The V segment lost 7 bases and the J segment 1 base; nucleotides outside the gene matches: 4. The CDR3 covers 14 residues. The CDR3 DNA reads TGTGCCAGCACAGGGGGATACAGCAATCAGCCCCAGCATTTT. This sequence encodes CASTGGYSNQPQHF.

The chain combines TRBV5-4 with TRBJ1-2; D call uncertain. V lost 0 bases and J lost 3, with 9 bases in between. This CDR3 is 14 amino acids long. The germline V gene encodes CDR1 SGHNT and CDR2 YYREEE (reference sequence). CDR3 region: CASSLAPGYYGYTF. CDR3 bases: TGTGCCAGCAGCTTGGCTCCGGGCTACTATGGCTACACCTTC.

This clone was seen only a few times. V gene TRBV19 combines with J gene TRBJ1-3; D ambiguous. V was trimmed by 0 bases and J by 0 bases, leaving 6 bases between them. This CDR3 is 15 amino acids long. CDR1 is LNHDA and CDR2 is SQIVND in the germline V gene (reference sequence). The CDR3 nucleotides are TGTGCCAGTAGTATAGATCTCGACTCTGGAAACACCATATATTTT. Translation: CASSIDLDSGNTIYF.

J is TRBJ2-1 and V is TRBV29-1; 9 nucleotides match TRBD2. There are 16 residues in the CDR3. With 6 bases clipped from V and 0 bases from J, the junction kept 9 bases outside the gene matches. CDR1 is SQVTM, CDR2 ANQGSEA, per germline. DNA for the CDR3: TGCAGCGTCCTTTTCCAAGCGGGAGGCTCCTACAATGAGCAGTTCTTC. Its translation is CSVLFQAGGSYNEQFF.